The source of this TCR beta chain is a study of T cells in Graves' hyperthyroidism and ophthalmopathy. The CDR3 regions of TCR beta were amplified from RNA transcripts. With the HTBI primer set, the TCR CDR3 went through a first round of RT-PCR. TCRdb itself ran the multiplex PCR reads through MiXCR, one entry per CDR3 protein. The data show about 250,000 distinct CDR3 sequences, 24% seen once. Germline CDR1 GTSNPN, CDR2 SVGIG (reference sequence). Between the trimmed V and J ends, which lost 0 bases and 3 bases, there was a span of 8 bases. The CDR3 is 13 residues long. This clonotype was detected many times.

Sequenced: blood. The TCR was taken from a middle-aged woman with Graves' ophthalmopathy. V is TRBV30 and J is TRBJ1-1; possibly TRBD1 for D (5 bases). CDR3 amino acids: CAWSVMGDTEAFF. The CDR3 DNA follows: TGTGCCTGGAGTGTGATGGGGGACACTGAAGCTTTCTTT. The full variable domain, in which reference TRBV30 and TRBJ1-1 provide the parts outside the CDR3, is SQTIHQWPATLVQPVGSPLSLECTVEGTSNPNLYWYRQAAGRGLQLLFYSVGIGQISSEVPQNLSASRPQDRQFILSSKKLLLSDSGFYLCAWSVMGDTEAFFGQGTRLTVV.